This entry lists 9 T cell receptor beta chains sequenced from one sample in a study of blood T cell repertoires in COVID-19. Profiling relied on immunoSEQ multiplex PCR, and the TCRdb table lists in-frame clones only, not all of them. The data show roughly 220,000 clones, approximately 81% seen once. Sequencing input: peripheral blood. The receptor source for this set is a woman aged 60-75 years who had recovered from COVID-19.

The chain recombines TRBV6-2 or TRBV6-3 with TRBJ2-3; maybe TRBD2 (5 bases). Between the trimmed V and J ends, which lost 2 bases and 12 bases, there was a span of 12 bases. This CDR3 spans 12 amino acids. From germline, CDR1 is MNHEY and CDR2 SVGEGT. The CDR3 region is CASSYSGESQYF. The CDR3 region has the DNA TGTGCCAGCAGTTACAGTGGGGAGAGCCAGTATTTT.

V is TRBV19 and J is TRBJ1-2; 8 bases match TRBD1. CDR3 length equals 14 residues. CDR1 and CDR2 from the germline V gene are LNHDA and SQIVND (reference sequence). Unmatched junction bases numbered 8, after V lost 3 bases and J lost 8 bases. For the CDR3, the DNA is TGTGCCAGTAGTATGGCTGGACAGGGAGAAGGCTACACCTTC. This translates into CASSMAGQGEGYTF.

The gene calls are TRBV6-5 and TRBJ1-2; TRBD1 matches at 8 bases. Trimming took 6 bases from V and 7 from J; bases not matched to a gene: 10. Germline loops: CDR1 MNHEY, CDR2 SVGAGI. The length of the CDR3 is 14 residues. The CDR3 DNA reads as TGTGCCAGCAGGAGACAGGGGCCTATCGGTGGCTACACCTTC. It yields the protein CASRRQGPIGGYTF.

This chain links TRBV3-1 (or the pseudogene TRBV3-2) with TRBJ1-2; D perhaps matches TRBD1 (6 bases). V shed 0 bases and J shed 8 bases, with 13 bases lying between them. This CDR3 comprises 14 residues. Germline values: CDR1 LGHDT, CDR2 YNNKEL (reference sequence). CDR3 DNA sequence: TGTGCCAGCAGCCAAGATCAGGGGACGTTGGGCTACACCTTC. As protein: CASSQDQGTLGYTF.

The genes are TRBV3-1 (or the pseudogene TRBV3-2) and TRBJ2-7; 14 nucleotides align to TRBD2. Germline CDR1 and CDR2: LGHDT and YNNKEL (reference sequence). V was clipped by 1 base and J by 4 bases; unmatched bases: 0. CDR3 length: 15 amino acids. CDR3 nucleotide sequence: TGTGCCAGCAGCCAAGGACTAGCGGGGGGGTACGAGCAGTACTTC. This encodes CASSQGLAGGYEQYF.

The chain combines TRBV9 with TRBJ1-2; D remains ambiguous. Germline values: CDR1 SGDLS, CDR2 YYNGEE. Trimming left V 6 bases short and J 3 bases short, with 6 bases between. CDR3 length equals 11 residues. The CDR3 DNA is TGTGCCAGCAATGGGCACTATGGCTACACCTTC. Protein product: CASNGHYGYTF.

V is TRBV24-1 and J is TRBJ1-5; maybe TRBD1 (6 bases). Germline lookup yields CDR1 KGHDR and CDR2 SFDVKD. V gave up 4 bases and J gave up 3 bases, with 9 bases separating them. The CDR3 is 14 amino acids. The CDR3 loop is CATSEGGFNQPQHF. Written as DNA, the CDR3 is TGTGCCACCAGTGAAGGGGGATTCAATCAGCCCCAGCATTTT.

The chain is built from TRBV7-2 and TRBJ2-1; 9 bases match TRBD2. Germline V lookup: CDR1 SGHTA, CDR2 FQGNSA. CDR3 length equals 16 residues. V lost 6 bases, J lost 4 bases, and 10 bases stayed unmatched. The CDR3: CASRPRSGGMYNEQFF. The CDR3 bases are TGTGCCAGCAGGCCCAGAAGCGGGGGGATGTACAATGAGCAGTTCTTC.

As regards this clone: Other nucleotide sequences in the sample specify the same CDR3. The chain uses TRBV7-2 and TRBJ1-2; D is undetermined. Germline CDR1 is SGHTA and CDR2 is FQGNSA. V lost 3 bases and J 7 bases, leaving 12 bases between the germline ends. The CDR3 is made up of 13 amino acids. The CDR3 reads CASSLMTGGGYTF. The CDR3 nucleotides are TGTGCCAGCAGCTTGATGACGGGAGGTGGCTACACCTTC.